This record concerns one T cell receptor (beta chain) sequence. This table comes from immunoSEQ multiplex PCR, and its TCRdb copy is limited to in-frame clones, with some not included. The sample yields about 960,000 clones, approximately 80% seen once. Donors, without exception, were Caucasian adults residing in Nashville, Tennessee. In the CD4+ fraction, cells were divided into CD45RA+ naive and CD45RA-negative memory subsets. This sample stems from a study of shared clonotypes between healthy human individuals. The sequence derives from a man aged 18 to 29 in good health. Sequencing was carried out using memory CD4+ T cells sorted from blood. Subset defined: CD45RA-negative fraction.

CDR3 sequence: CAWSGGRIALNSNQPQHF. The CDR3 nucleotides are TGTGCCTGGAGTGGGGGCAGGATAGCCCTTAATAGCAATCAGCCCCAGCATTTT. The chain has TRBV30 and TRBJ1-5; TRBD1 is a possible D gene (5 bases). This CDR3 comprises 18 residues. V lost 1 base and J 0 bases, leaving 19 bases between the germline ends. Germline CDR1 and CDR2: GTSNPN and SVGIG (reference sequence).